Each of the 7 T cell receptor beta chains below was sequenced from the same sample in a study of blood T cell repertoires in COVID-19. TCRdb's table, derived via immunoSEQ multiplex PCR, lists solely in-frame clones and lacks some. The data contain over 150,000 clones, about 72% of them singletons. The source material was PBMCs or T cells enriched from blood (not recorded which). These receptors all come from a woman in her fifties or sixties who had recovered from COVID-19.

This chain links TRBV27 with TRBJ2-1; TRBD2 aligns across 8 bases. The CDR3 contains 16 residues. CDR1 is MNHEY, CDR2 SMNVEV, per germline (reference sequence). Trimming at V came to 2 bases and at J to 8 bases, leaving 11 bases not matched to a gene. CDR3 DNA: TGTGCCAGCAGTTTAGGTATCGCGGGGGGATACGATGAGCAGTTCTTC. This gives the protein CASSLGIAGGYDEQFF.

The chain has TRBV5-1 and TRBJ2-5; D is possibly TRBD1 (6 bases). The CDR3 sequence is 14 residues long. Germline V gene data show CDR1 as SGHRS and CDR2 as YFSETQ. Trimming removed 2 bases at V and 4 bases at J, with 12 bases between. CDR3 nucleotides: TGCGCCAGCAGCTTAAAACAGGGATCAGAGACCCAGTACTTC. Translated, it gives CASSLKQGSETQYF. The variable domain in full, completed from reference TRBV5-1 and TRBJ2-5, reads KAGVTQTPRYLIKTRGQQVTLSCSPISGHRSVSWYQQTPGQGLQFLFEYFSETQRNKGNFPGRFSGRQFSNSRSEMNVSTLELGDSALYLCASSLKQGSETQYFGPGTRLLVL.

The genes are TRBV15 and TRBJ2-2, with D possibly matching TRBD2 (6 bases). V lost 0 bases and J 1 base, leaving 12 bases between the germline ends. The CDR3 runs to 17 residues. Germline lookup yields CDR1 LNHNV and CDR2 YYDKDF (reference sequence). The CDR3 bases are TGTGCCACCAGCAGAGACAGAGGGACTCAGAACACCGGGGAGCTGTTTTTT. It codes for CATSRDRGTQNTGELFF.

There are a few counts of this clone. The rearrangement links TRBV5-1 to TRBJ2-1; TRBD2 matches 10 bases. V trimming: 0 bases; J trimming: 8 bases; junction bases outside the gene matches: 5. Germline loops: CDR1 SGHRS, CDR2 YFSETQ. This CDR3 comprises 15 residues. The CDR3 region has the DNA TGCGCCAGCAGCTTGGTGCCTAGCGGGAGTTATGAGCAGTTCTTC. This sequence encodes CASSLVPSGSYEQFF. The variable domain in full, completed from reference TRBV5-1 and TRBJ2-1, reads KAGVTQTPRYLIKTRGQQVTLSCSPISGHRSVSWYQQTPGQGLQFLFEYFSETQRNKGNFPGRFSGRQFSNSRSEMNVSTLELGDSALYLCASSLVPSGSYEQFFGPGTRLTVL.

Only one count was recorded for this clone. The CDR3 DNA follows: TGTGCCAGCAGCTTAGGTCAGGGAAGGGGTGGCTACACCTTC. As protein: CASSLGQGRGGYTF. The rearrangement links TRBV7-2 to TRBJ1-2; D is perhaps TRBD1 (5 bases). This CDR3 is 14 amino acids long. V lost 1 base, J lost 7 bases, and 13 bases lay in between. Germline V gene lookup returns CDR1 SGHTA and CDR2 FQGNSA.

The V gene is TRBV6-5, the J gene TRBJ1-4; TRBD1 matches 7 bases. Germline assignment: CDR1 MNHEY and CDR2 SVGAGI. Unmatched junction bases numbered 7, after V lost 6 bases and J lost 3 bases. The CDR3 spans 15 residues. The CDR3 DNA follows: TGTGCCAGCAGGCCTACAGGGGCTCCTAATGAAAAACTGTTTTTT. It yields the protein CASRPTGAPNEKLFF.

The chain combines TRBV10-3 with TRBJ2-7; D not certain. The CDR3 totals 14 residues. Trimming stripped 6 bases from V and 0 bases from J, with 12 bases between. The germline gives CDR1 ENHRY, CDR2 SYGVKD. As DNA, the CDR3 is TGTGCCATCAGCGAGACCCCGAGCTCCTACGAGCAGTACTTC. It encodes CAISETPSSYEQYF.